This TCR beta chain derives from a study of beta chain features in type 1 diabetes. On the study more broadly: The number of sorted cells examined across all samples was 107,917,701.

V was trimmed by 6 bases and J by 10 bases, leaving 13 bases between them. This CDR3 has 11 amino acids. CDR1 DFQATT and CDR2 SNEGSKA come from the germline V gene (reference sequence). Study outcomes and limitations: Researchers report that Type 1 diabetes patients had moderately but significantly shorter TCRB CDR3s across all four CD4+ subsets.

Notes on this clone: No antigen is known for it.

The isolated RNA, all of it, was reverse transcribed, so expressed TCRB transcripts were what got sequenced. Clones were sequenced by immunoSEQ multiplex PCR, and TCRdb holds only the in-frame ones, with some missing. The sample has hundreds of thousands of clones; about an eighth are singletons. The source is a man aged 18 to 29 with type 1 diabetes. The rearrangement joins TRBV20-1 to TRBJ2-1; D is ambiguous. The sequencing input was naive CD4+ T cells from blood. The CDR3 DNA reads as TGCAGTGCCACCGCAGAAACAGAGCAGTTCTTC. Translating gives CSATAETEQFF.